Below are 16 T cell receptor beta chains sequenced from a single sample in a study of blood T cell repertoires in COVID-19. The repertoire was sequenced with immunoSEQ multiplex PCR; TCRdb's copy has only in-frame clones and lacks some. The table has around 50,000 clones, around 87% seen once. Input material: peripheral blood. These TCRs come from a man aged 50 to 60 with active COVID-19.

J is TRBJ2-1 and V is TRBV7-9; 11 nucleotides agree with TRBD2. The V gene end was trimmed by 4 bases and the J gene end by 2 bases; junction bases not matched to a gene: 10. Germline values: CDR1 SEHNR, CDR2 FQNEAQ (reference sequence). This CDR3 is 18 amino acids long. For the CDR3, the DNA is TGTGCCAGCAGCTCCGGGGCTAGCGGGAGGATACCCTACAATGAGCAGTTCTTC. Translated: CASSSGASGRIPYNEQFF.

The J gene is TRBJ1-1, the V gene TRBV7-2, with 8 bases identical to TRBD1. The ends lost 5 bases at V and 1 base at J; junction bases unmatched: 6. Germline CDR1 reads SGHTA; CDR2 reads FQGNSA. This CDR3 contains 15 residues. The CDR3 nucleotides are TGTGCCAGCAGCCAGGGGGCCCCACAGAACACTGAAGCTTTCTTT. It specifies CASSQGAPQNTEAFF.

The V gene is TRBV5-1, the J gene TRBJ2-5; unclear D gene. Per the germline V gene, CDR1 is SGHRS and CDR2 is YFSETQ. The V end was cut by 0 bases, the J end by 2 bases, with 11 bases between. The CDR3 consists of 15 residues. The CDR3 bases are TGCGCCAGCAGCTTGGGACTTTCGACTCAAGAGACCCAGTACTTC. This gives the protein CASSLGLSTQETQYF.

The chain is built from TRBV9 and TRBJ2-5; the D gene is possibly TRBD2 (5 bases). The V and J ends lost 1 base and 3 bases respectively, with 10 bases between them. Germline lookup yields CDR1 SGDLS and CDR2 YYNGEE. The CDR3 has 14 amino acids. The CDR3 spells CASSVTTGEETQYF. In DNA, the CDR3 is TGTGCCAGCAGCGTAACGACCGGGGAAGAGACCCAGTACTTC.

The rearrangement uses TRBV11-3 and TRBJ2-1, with 7 nucleotides matching TRBD2. The CDR3 spans 14 residues. V lost 1 base, J lost 9 bases, and 6 bases stayed unmatched. Germline V gene data show CDR1 as SGHNT and CDR2 as YENEEA. The CDR3 DNA reads TGTGCCAGCAGCTTAGGGGCGGGAGCTCTTGAGCAGTTCTTC. Translating it yields CASSLGAGALEQFF.

The chain couples TRBV2 to TRBJ1-6; 8 nucleotides align to TRBD1. The CDR3 consists of 14 residues. The V and J ends lost 7 bases and 7 bases, in that order; junction bases with no gene match: 6. The V gene's germline CDR1 is SNHLY and CDR2 FYNNEI. CDR3 sequence reads: CASTLTGENSPLHF. CDR3 bases: TGTGCCAGCACCTTGACAGGGGAAAATTCACCCCTCCACTTT.

This chain connects TRBV3-1 (or the pseudogene TRBV3-2) to TRBJ2-1, with D unclear. The CDR3 runs to 13 residues. Germline V gene lookup returns CDR1 LGHDT and CDR2 YNNKEL (reference sequence). The V end lost 4 bases, the J end lost 9 bases, and 13 bases lay between the germline ends. CDR3 region: CASSRSGPGEQFF. The CDR3 bases are TGTGCCAGCAGCCGATCCGGTCCCGGTGAGCAGTTCTTC.

The V call is TRBV6-2 or TRBV6-3, the J call TRBJ1-1; D gene uncertain. The CDR3 contains 15 residues. With 1 base removed from V and 6 bases from J, the gap between germline ends came to 15 bases. Germline V gene sequence: CDR1 MNHEY, CDR2 SVGEGT. CDR3 nucleotides: TGTGCCAGCAGTTACTTGTTAGCTCCCGGAGCTGAAGCTTTCTTT. This sequence encodes CASSYLLAPGAEAFF.

The J gene is TRBJ1-5, the V gene TRBV12-3 or TRBV12-4, with a possible D match to TRBD1 (6 bases). Trimming shortened V by 2 bases and J by 15 bases, and 17 bases separated the two germline ends. CDR3 length equals 13 residues. CDR3 sequence reads: CASSLLGRGPVHF. The CDR3 region has the DNA TGTGCCAGCAGTTTATTGGGCAGGGGCCCGGTGCATTTT.

The chain couples TRBV9 to TRBJ1-6; 7 bases are shared with TRBD1. Looked up from germline, CDR1 is SGDLS and CDR2 is YYNGEE. CDR3 length: 17 amino acids. Trimming took 3 bases from V and 0 from J; bases not matched to a gene: 6. CDR3 nucleotides: TGTGCCAGCAGCGCCGGGACAGAAAGCTCCTATAATTCACCCCTCCACTTT. Its protein product is CASSAGTESSYNSPLHF. Full variable domain (missing parts from reference TRBV9 and TRBJ1-6): DSGVTQTPKHLITATGQRVTLRCSPRSGDLSVYWYQQSLDQGLQFLIQYYNGEERAKGNILERFSAQQFPDLHSELNLSSLELGDSALYFCASSAGTESSYNSPLHFGNGTRLTVT.

V usage is TRBV27 and J usage is TRBJ2-7; 7 nucleotides agree with TRBD2. The CDR3 runs 13 residues. J was trimmed by 2 bases and V by 10 bases; bases with no gene match: 8. Per the germline V gene, CDR1 is MNHEY and CDR2 is SMNVEV (reference sequence). Here the CDR3 reads CATRSGGTYEQYF. CDR3 nucleotide sequence: TGTGCCACCCGATCGGGGGGAACCTACGAGCAGTACTTC.

CDR3 DNA: TGTGCCAGCAGTGGACACCCGCCAGATACGCAGTATTTT. It codes for CASSGHPPDTQYF. The V and J genes are TRBV2 and TRBJ2-3, with D unclear. Deletions cut 4 bases from V and 4 bases from J, with 9 bases between. CDR1 and CDR2 from the germline V gene are SNHLY and FYNNEI. The CDR3 is 13 residues long.

The chain uses TRBV18 and TRBJ1-2, with TRBD1 matching over 9 bases. This CDR3 has 15 residues. In germline, CDR1 is KGHSH, CDR2 LQKENI. The V segment lost 4 bases and the J segment 8 bases; nucleotides outside the gene matches: 11. The CDR3 loop reads CASSQPGQGQVGYTF. The CDR3 nucleotides are TGTGCCAGCTCACAACCGGGACAGGGCCAAGTGGGCTACACCTTC.

This chain uses TRBV5-4 with TRBJ1-5; 10 nucleotides match TRBD1. The CDR3 runs to 16 residues. Germline trimming cut 0 bases from V and 5 bases from J; bases unmatched to any gene: 5. The germline gives CDR1 SGHNT, CDR2 YYREEE (reference sequence). CDR3 in amino acids: CASSLDGGTGDQPQHF. Here the CDR3 DNA reads TGTGCCAGCAGCTTGGACGGTGGGACAGGGGATCAGCCCCAGCATTTT.

The genes are TRBV7-9 and TRBJ2-1, with 9 bases that match TRBD2. The CDR3 covers 15 residues. Trimming took 5 bases from V and 4 from J; bases not matched to a gene: 6. The germline V gene encodes CDR1 SEHNR and CDR2 FQNEAQ (reference sequence). The DNA of the CDR3 is TGTGCCAGCAGCCTACAGCGGGGGGCGTACAATGAGCAGTTCTTC. Translated, it gives CASSLQRGAYNEQFF.

V and J are TRBV5-1 and TRBJ1-4; the D gene is possibly TRBD1 (5 bases). V lost 0 bases and J 7 bases, leaving 16 bases between the germline ends. Germline lookup yields CDR1 SGHRS and CDR2 YFSETQ. The CDR3 has 16 amino acids. The CDR3 nucleotides are TGCGCCAGCAGCTTGGCCTGGCAGGGCGATCGTGAAAAACTGTTTTTT. Its translation is CASSLAWQGDREKLFF.